Listed below are T cell receptor beta chains from one sample, sequenced in a study of blood T cell repertoires in COVID-19. Sequencing was performed with immunoSEQ multiplex PCR; in TCRdb, only in-frame clones are kept and a portion is missing. The table includes around 200,000 clones, about 77% detected once. The sequenced sample consisted of peripheral blood. These receptors were taken from a woman of 80 years or more with active or convalescent COVID-19. Each CDR3 is given with its conserved first and last residue. Each record gives: V gene, CDR3 protein.

TRBV18,CASSPIRSISGNTIYF
TRBV7-7,CASSWRTGRGETQYF
TRBV5-4,CASSVGQGARYEQYF
TRBV28,CASRAGQGHGYGYTF
TRBV4-1,CASSQTDRSGSPLHF
TRBV6-6,CASSYGDRNYNEQFF
TRBV4-2,CASSQKLAGSQETQYF
TRBV27,CASSLFKGGRYYGYTF
TRBV5-4,CASSNPGQGIAGELFF
TRBV7-3,CASSAIPGLADQETQYF
TRBV7-2,CASSLSQGTDTQYF
TRBV12-3/TRBV12-4,CASSFYTGELFF
TRBV18,CASSQRQGANEQYF
TRBV9,CASSVQGASEKLFF
TRBV5-1,CASSLGGTSADEQFF
TRBV30,CACSGQGARQPQHF
TRBV4-1,CASSQVVSGGFNEQFF
TRBV19,CASARARDQPQHF
TRBV19,CASRTRQGVTGELFF
TRBV28,CASSPRVSYEQYF
TRBV19,CASAMGGPYGYTF
TRBV10-3,CAISDRWQGISSPLHF
TRBV7-2,CASSLGLNSYEQYF
TRBV9,CASSESAGRSYEQYF
TRBV4-1,CASSQDREAKTQYF
TRBV20-1,CSAMYGETQYF
TRBV4-2,CASSQDGLAGYEQYF
TRBV9,CASSDLRTGFNTGELFF
TRBV28,CASSFVGTGVHEQYF
TRBV7-8,CASSPGTGSNEQFF
TRBV5-5,CASSLGPAGGYNEQFF
TRBV7-9,CASSLSGQSYEQYF
TRBV18,CASSPRQDNSPLHF
TRBV3-1/TRBV3-2,CASSQSFTTNEKLFF
TRBV28,CASSLQLASTGTDTQYF
TRBV18,CASSPLGGTEAFF
TRBV5-6,CASSLVRRTYEQYF
TRBV7-9,CASTPRDTEAFF
TRBV7-2,CASSPGTGSYGYTF
TRBV7-2,CASSPGTGVGNQPQHF
TRBV6-4,CASSDSAGTGELFF
TRBV5-6,CASRSIGDGYEQYF
TRBV20-1,CSASRGGFNDEKLFF
TRBV23-1,CASSYGGQPQHF
TRBV20-1,CSALRTDTQYF
TRBV14,CASSQVGRNQETQYF
TRBV3-1/TRBV3-2,CASSQVRGGAVHNTQYF
TRBV3-1/TRBV3-2,CASSQDPGALGSEAFF
TRBV9,CASSVAAGGRSGDNEQFF
TRBV27,CASSLAGGSNEQFF
TRBV4-1,CASSQDGSGAPYSNQPQHF